This TCR beta chain was retrieved from a study of breast tumors, draining lymph nodes, adjacent tissues. This clonotype is medium-sized within its sample. TCRdb independently ran MiXCR on the multiplex PCR reads; one entry per CDR3 protein. The top ten clones hold about 40% of a sample with more than 5,500 distinct CDR3 sequences, over 40% of them seen once. V trimming: 5 bases; J trimming: 6 bases; junction bases outside the gene matches: 8. The CDR3 extends over 15 amino acids. Germline CDR1 MNHNS, CDR2 SASEGT. The clonotype originates from a female donor with breast cancer. Some clones in this sample may be carry-over from other donors' samples. Specimen: tumor-adjacent breast tissue. The chain joins TRBV6-1 to TRBJ2-7; 12 bases are shared with TRBD2. CDR3 in DNA: TGTGCCAGCAGTTCGACTAGCGGGAGCTCGGGCGAGCAGTACTTC. Translating it yields CASSSTSGSSGEQYF.